The 27 T cell receptor beta chains below were found in one sample sequenced in a study of blood T cell repertoires in COVID-19. The repertoire was sequenced with immunoSEQ multiplex PCR; TCRdb's copy has only in-frame clones and lacks some. The table records 350,000 to 450,000 clones, roughly nine tenths of them present only once. The source material was PBMCs or T cells enriched from blood (not recorded which). The receptors shown here come from a woman in her forties who had been exposed to COVID-19.

This clone has a handful of counts. The V call is TRBV20-1, the J call TRBJ1-1; D is possibly TRBD1 (5 bases). Trimming removed 3 bases from V and 3 bases from J, with 11 bases in between. The CDR3 contains 13 residues. The germline V gene has CDR1 DFQATT and CDR2 SNEGSKA (reference sequence). This chain's CDR3 is CSASKPGYTEAFF. The CDR3 coding sequence is TGCAGTGCTAGTAAACCAGGGTACACTGAAGCTTTCTTT.

This chain uses TRBV2 with TRBJ2-1, with 15 bases fitting TRBD2. The CDR3 loop spans 16 amino acids. Germline V gene lookup returns CDR1 SNHLY and CDR2 FYNNEI. The V segment lost 7 bases and the J segment 9 bases; nucleotides outside the gene matches: 10. For the CDR3, the DNA is TGTGCCAGCACCGAAGGACTAGCGGGGGGGCAGGGTGAGCAGTTCTTC. Protein sequence: CASTEGLAGGQGEQFF.

Concerning this clone itself: The sample has other DNA sequences that encode this CDR3 too. The V call is TRBV12-3 or TRBV12-4, the J call TRBJ1-5; D is undetermined. V was pared by 3 bases and J by 0 bases, with 3 bases between. This CDR3 is 13 amino acids long. In nucleotides, the CDR3 is TGTGCCAGCAGTTTTAGTAGCAATCAGCCCCAGCATTTT. Amino acids: CASSFSSNQPQHF.

This clone was observed once. J is TRBJ2-1 and V is TRBV11-3; possible D gene TRBD1, 5 bases. CDR1 is SGHNT, CDR2 YENEEA, per germline. V was cut by 0 bases and J by 8 bases, with 11 bases left in between. The CDR3 has 14 residues. The CDR3 DNA reads TGTGCCAGCAGCTTAGAAGCAGGGTTGCATGAGCAGTTCTTC. Amino acids: CASSLEAGLHEQFF.

The rearrangement links TRBV18 to TRBJ2-7; TRBD1 matches 9 bases. Germline CDR1 KGHSH, CDR2 LQKENI. CDR3 length equals 14 residues. Unmatched junction bases numbered 6, after V lost 3 bases and J lost 6 bases. Here the CDR3 reads CASSPTGTGLEQYF. In DNA, the CDR3 is TGTGCCAGCTCACCTACTGGGACAGGGCTCGAGCAGTACTTC. The variable domain in full, completed from reference TRBV18 and TRBJ2-7, reads NAGVMQNPRHLVRRRGQEARLRCSPMKGHSHVYWYRQLPEEGLKFMVYLQKENIIDESGMPKERFSAEFPKEGPSILRIQQVVRGDSAAYFCASSPTGTGLEQYFGPGTRLTVT.

V and J are TRBV3-1 (or the pseudogene TRBV3-2) and TRBJ1-5, with no clear D. CDR1 is LGHDT, CDR2 YNNKEL, per germline (reference sequence). The CDR3 extends over 15 amino acids. V was trimmed by 0 bases and J by 5 bases, leaving 11 bases between them. The chain's CDR3 is CASSQDDGFHQPQHF. The CDR3 DNA follows: TGTGCCAGCAGCCAAGACGACGGGTTCCATCAGCCCCAGCATTTT.

This chain joins TRBV19 and TRBJ1-5; D gene uncertain. Trimming shortened V by 5 bases and J by 0 bases, and 17 bases separated the two germline ends. This CDR3 contains 17 residues. Germline CDR1 and CDR2: LNHDA and SQIVND (reference sequence). The CDR3 nucleotides are TGTGCCAGTAGTCTTCTCGGGGAGGGATATAGCAATCAGCCCCAGCATTTT. It specifies CASSLLGEGYSNQPQHF. Drawing the rest from reference TRBV19 and TRBJ1-5, the complete variable domain is DGGITQSPKYLFRKEGQNVTLSCEQNLNHDAMYWYRQDPGQGLRLIYYSQIVNDFQKGDIAEGYSVSREKKESFPLTVTSAQKNPTAFYLCASSLLGEGYSNQPQHFGDGTRLSIL.

V and J are TRBV10-3 and TRBJ2-1, with a weak D call TRBD1 (6 bases). The CDR3 extends over 13 amino acids. Germline assignment: CDR1 ENHRY and CDR2 SYGVKD. V was shortened by 6 bases and J by 5 bases, with 11 bases between the two germline ends. The CDR3 DNA is TGTGCCATCAGGGACAGAGTGAACAATGAGCAGTTCTTC. Translated: CAIRDRVNNEQFF.

The genes are TRBV5-1 and TRBJ2-3; TRBD2 aligns across 11 bases. The V segment lost 1 base and the J segment 2 bases; nucleotides outside the gene matches: 9. The V gene's germline CDR1 is SGHRS and CDR2 YFSETQ. This CDR3 is 18 amino acids long. The CDR3 here is CASSLSFGTSGYTDTQYF. For the CDR3, the DNA is TGCGCCAGCAGCTTGTCGTTTGGGACTAGCGGCTACACAGATACGCAGTATTTT.

V gene TRBV7-2 combines with J gene TRBJ1-6; TRBD1 matches 8 bases. The CDR3 is made up of 15 amino acids. The J segment lost 6 bases and the V segment lost 0 bases, leaving 1 base of the junction unmatched. The germline V gene encodes CDR1 SGHTA and CDR2 FQGNSA. The CDR3 sequence: CASSLADRANSPLHF. CDR3 DNA sequence: TGTGCCAGCAGCTTAGCGGACAGGGCTAATTCACCCCTCCACTTT.

The chain uses TRBV2 and TRBJ2-7; a weak D match, TRBD2 (5 bases). Between the trimmed V and J ends, which lost 6 bases and 7 bases, there was a span of 19 bases. Germline V lookup: CDR1 SNHLY, CDR2 FYNNEI. This CDR3 contains 14 residues. The CDR3 here is CASSPRQTTLEQYF. DNA of the CDR3: TGTGCCAGCAGCCCCCGGCAGACTACGTTAGAGCAGTACTTC.

The gene calls are TRBV18 and TRBJ1-5, with 8 bases aligning to TRBD1. The trim removed 6 bases at V and 6 bases at J, leaving 16 bases unmatched. Germline CDR1 reads KGHSH; CDR2 reads LQKENI. CDR3 length equals 17 residues. The CDR3 DNA sequence: TGTGCCAGCTCGTTGACCGGGACAGGTTCCAACGGTCAGCCCCAGCATTTT. This codes for CASSLTGTGSNGQPQHF.

In this sample, this clone turned up once. In nucleotides, the CDR3 is TGTGCCAGCAGCTCGACAGCCACTAACTATGGCTACACCTTC. Amino acid sequence: CASSSTATNYGYTF. The V gene is TRBV2, the J gene TRBJ1-2; a possible D gene is TRBD1 (5 bases). Germline-derived CDR1 and CDR2 are SNHLY and FYNNEI. Trimming took 6 bases from V and 0 from J, leaving 11 bases between them. The CDR3 runs 14 residues.

The chain combines TRBV12-5 with TRBJ1-1; TRBD1 is a possible D gene (6 bases). V was pared by 7 bases and J by 1 base, with 10 bases between. Germline V lookup: CDR1 LGHNT, CDR2 FRNRAP. This CDR3 comprises 13 residues. The CDR3 is CASALRGNTEAFF. The CDR3 DNA is TGTGCTAGTGCCCTCAGGGGGAACACTGAAGCTTTCTTT.

The CDR3: CASSFGGAETQYF. The CDR3 DNA sequence: TGCGCCAGCAGCTTCGGAGGGGCAGAGACCCAGTACTTC. The V call is TRBV5-1, the J call TRBJ2-5; maybe TRBD2 (6 bases). Germline CDR1 SGHRS, CDR2 YFSETQ. The CDR3 sequence is 13 residues long. The V end lost 2 bases, the J end lost 4 bases, and 9 bases lay between the germline ends.

The chain links TRBV29-1 to TRBJ2-1; a possible D gene is TRBD2 (5 bases). The CDR3 length is 20 residues. Germline CDR1 is SQVTM and CDR2 is ANQGSEA. Trimming cost V 0 bases and J 7 bases, with 31 bases left between them. DNA for the CDR3: TGCAGCGTTGAAGAAAGTCGTAAGTCGGTGCGCCCCAGAGGGTGGAATGAGCAGTTCTTC. As protein: CSVEESRKSVRPRGWNEQFF.

This chain joins TRBV18 and TRBJ2-2; weak D call: TRBD2 (5 bases). This CDR3 region has 14 residues. CDR1 and CDR2 (germline): KGHSH, LQKENI. V dropped 0 bases and J dropped 10 bases, with 12 bases sitting between them. CDR3 sequence reads: CASSPPSGSEELFF. In DNA form, the CDR3 reads TGTGCCAGCTCACCACCGAGCGGATCGGAGGAGCTGTTTTTT.

This clone showed up just once. The V gene is TRBV12-5, the J gene TRBJ2-3; 7 bases line up with TRBD2. CDR1 and CDR2 from the germline V gene are LGHNT and FRNRAP. The trim removed 4 bases at V and 3 bases at J, leaving 10 bases unmatched. The CDR3 has 16 amino acids. The CDR3 DNA is TGTGCTAGTGGTTCCGGATCGGGAGGCGGTACAGATACGCAGTATTTT. It encodes CASGSGSGGGTDTQYF. Variable domain in full (rest from reference TRBV12-5 and TRBJ2-3): DARVTQTPRHKVTEMGQEVTMRCQPILGHNTVFWYRQTMMQGLELLAYFRNRAPLDDSGMPKDRFSAEMPDATLATLKIQPSEPRDSAVYFCASGSGSGGGTDTQYFGPGTRLTVL.

The chain is built from TRBV7-9 and TRBJ2-2; possibly TRBD2 for D (5 bases). Trimming shortened V by 2 bases and J by 3 bases, and 10 bases separated the two germline ends. The CDR3 is 15 residues long. The germline V gene has CDR1 SEHNR and CDR2 FQNEAQ (reference sequence). This chain's CDR3 is CASSLIEGYTGELFF. The CDR3 bases are TGTGCCAGCAGCTTAATTGAGGGATACACCGGGGAGCTGTTTTTT.

In regard to this clone: Other DNA sequences in the sample encode the same CDR3. V gene TRBV5-1 combines with J gene TRBJ2-1, with D perhaps matching TRBD2 (6 bases). Germline assignment: CDR1 SGHRS and CDR2 YFSETQ. Trimming left V 0 bases short and J 2 bases short, with 12 bases between. The CDR3 is made up of 16 amino acids. The CDR3 spells CASSLGSGSAYNEQFF. The CDR3 nucleotides are TGCGCCAGCAGCTTGGGATCCGGGAGCGCCTACAATGAGCAGTTCTTC.

The chain is built from TRBV4-1 and TRBJ2-7, with unresolved D. This CDR3 spans 15 amino acids. The V and J ends lost 3 bases and 5 bases respectively, with 17 bases between them. Germline V lookup: CDR1 MGHRA, CDR2 YSYEKL. CDR3 sequence (DNA): TGCGCCAGCAGCCACCTCGTGCGTCTCACCAACGAGCAGTACTTC. Protein product: CASSHLVRLTNEQYF.

This clone was observed a single time. This chain joins TRBV9 and TRBJ2-1; TRBD2 is a possible D gene (5 bases). The CDR3 loop spans 16 amino acids. Germline assignment: CDR1 SGDLS and CDR2 YYNGEE. The V and J ends lost 0 bases and 3 bases respectively, with 13 bases between them. The CDR3 region has the DNA TGTGCCAGCAGCGTAGGGAGGACTCCTGGCTACAATGAGCAGTTCTTC. Amino acid sequence: CASSVGRTPGYNEQFF.

The rearrangement joins TRBV19 to TRBJ1-4, with 10 bases matching TRBD1. The germline CDR1 and CDR2 sequences are LNHDA and SQIVND (reference sequence). This CDR3 comprises 16 residues. V gave up 6 bases and J gave up 7 bases; unmatched junction bases: 11. The CDR3 nucleotides are TGTGCCAGTAGCACAACAACCGGGACAGGGGTTGAAAAACTGTTTTTT. This sequence encodes CASSTTTGTGVEKLFF.

This chain links TRBV15 with TRBJ2-3; 8 bases align to TRBD2. CDR1 is LNHNV and CDR2 is YYDKDF in the germline V gene (reference sequence). This CDR3 has 18 amino acids. J lost 2 bases, V lost 2 bases, and 12 bases had no gene match. The CDR3 bases are TGTGCCACCAGCAGAACACGAGGAGCGGGGGCGAACACAGATACGCAGTATTTT. Protein: CATSRTRGAGANTDTQYF. The full variable domain, its missing parts supplied by reference TRBV15 and TRBJ2-3, is DAMVIQNPRYQVTQFGKPVTLSCSQTLNHNVMYWYQQKSSQAPKLLFHYYDKDFNNEADTPDNFQSRRPNTSFCFLDIRSPGLGDTAMYLCATSRTRGAGANTDTQYFGPGTRLTVL.

The chain combines TRBV5-1 with TRBJ2-2; D perhaps matches TRBD1 (7 bases). V dropped 3 bases and J dropped 2 bases, with 11 bases sitting between them. CDR1 SGHRS and CDR2 YFSETQ come from the germline V gene. This CDR3 spans 15 amino acids. In DNA form, the CDR3 reads TGCGCCAGCAGCTGGAGGGACAGCAACACCGGGGAGCTGTTTTTT. This translates into CASSWRDSNTGELFF.

The chain joins TRBV27 to TRBJ1-4; 9 bases align to TRBD1. Germline trimming cut 5 bases from V and 7 bases from J; bases unmatched to any gene: 5. Germline V gives CDR1 MNHEY, CDR2 SMNVEV (reference sequence). The CDR3 loop spans 14 amino acids. The CDR3 sequence: CASSNRGRGEKLFF. CDR3 nucleotides: TGTGCCAGCAGTAACAGGGGGCGAGGTGAAAAACTGTTTTTT.

The chain combines TRBV3-1 (or the pseudogene TRBV3-2) with TRBJ2-5, with 7 bases fitting TRBD2. This CDR3 comprises 16 residues. Germline V CDR1 and CDR2: LGHDT, YNNKEL (reference sequence). V shed 0 bases and J 3 bases; nucleotides not matched to a gene: 7. CDR3: CASSQDRASGEETQYF. As DNA, the CDR3 is TGTGCCAGCAGCCAAGATCGGGCTAGCGGAGAAGAGACCCAGTACTTC.